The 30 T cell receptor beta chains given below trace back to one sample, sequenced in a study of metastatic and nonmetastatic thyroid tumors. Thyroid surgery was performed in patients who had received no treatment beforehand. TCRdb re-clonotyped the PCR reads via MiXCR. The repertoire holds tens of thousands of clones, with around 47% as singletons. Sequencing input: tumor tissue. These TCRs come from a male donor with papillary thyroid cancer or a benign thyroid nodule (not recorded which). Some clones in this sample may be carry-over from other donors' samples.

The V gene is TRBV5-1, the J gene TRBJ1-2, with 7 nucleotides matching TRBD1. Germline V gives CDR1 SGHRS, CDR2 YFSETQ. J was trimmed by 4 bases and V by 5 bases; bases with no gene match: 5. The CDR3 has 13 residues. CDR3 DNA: TGCGCCAGCAGTAATGCAGGGGGCTATGGCTACACCTTC. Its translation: CASSNAGGYGYTF.

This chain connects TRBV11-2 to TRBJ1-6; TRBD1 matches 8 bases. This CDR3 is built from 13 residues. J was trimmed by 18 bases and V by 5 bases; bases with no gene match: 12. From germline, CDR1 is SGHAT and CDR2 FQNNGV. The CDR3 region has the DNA TGTGCCAGCAGCGATTCCGGGACAGGTGGGGCCCACTTT. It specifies CASSDSGTGGAHF.

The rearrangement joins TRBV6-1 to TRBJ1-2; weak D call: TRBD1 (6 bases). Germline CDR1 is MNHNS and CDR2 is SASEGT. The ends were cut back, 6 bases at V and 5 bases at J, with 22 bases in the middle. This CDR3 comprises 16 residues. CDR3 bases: TGTGCCAGCAGCCAGTCGCAGGGGTCATTTGTGTATGGCTACACCTTC. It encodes CASSQSQGSFVYGYTF.

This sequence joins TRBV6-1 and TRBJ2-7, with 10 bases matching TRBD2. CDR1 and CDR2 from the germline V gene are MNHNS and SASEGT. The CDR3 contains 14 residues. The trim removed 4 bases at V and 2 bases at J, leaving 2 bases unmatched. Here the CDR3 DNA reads TGTGCCAGCAGTGCCCTAGCGGGGGCCTACGAGCAGTACTTC. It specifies CASSALAGAYEQYF.

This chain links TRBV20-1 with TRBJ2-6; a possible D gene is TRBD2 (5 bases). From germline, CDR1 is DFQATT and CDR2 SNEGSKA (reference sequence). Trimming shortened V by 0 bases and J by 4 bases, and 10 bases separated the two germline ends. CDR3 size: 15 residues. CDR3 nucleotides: TGCAGTGCTAGAGATACGGGGTCCGGGGCCAACGTCCTGACTTTC. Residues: CSARDTGSGANVLTF.

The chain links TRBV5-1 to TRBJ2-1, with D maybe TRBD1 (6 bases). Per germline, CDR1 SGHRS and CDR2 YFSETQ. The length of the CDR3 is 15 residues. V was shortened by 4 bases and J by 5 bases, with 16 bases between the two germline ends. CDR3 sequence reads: CASSAWDTGDNEQFF. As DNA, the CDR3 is TGCGCCAGCAGCGCTTGGGACACTGGAGACAATGAGCAGTTCTTC. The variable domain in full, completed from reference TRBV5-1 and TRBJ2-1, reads KAGVTQTPRYLIKTRGQQVTLSCSPISGHRSVSWYQQTPGQGLQFLFEYFSETQRNKGNFPGRFSGRQFSNSRSEMNVSTLELGDSALYLCASSAWDTGDNEQFFGPGTRLTVL.

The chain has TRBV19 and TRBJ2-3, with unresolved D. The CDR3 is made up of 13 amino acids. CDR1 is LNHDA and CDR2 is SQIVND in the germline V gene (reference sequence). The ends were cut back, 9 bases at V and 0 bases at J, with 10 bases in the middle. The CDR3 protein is CASEQTSTDTQYF. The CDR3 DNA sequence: TGTGCCAGCGAGCAGACTAGCACAGATACGCAGTATTTT.

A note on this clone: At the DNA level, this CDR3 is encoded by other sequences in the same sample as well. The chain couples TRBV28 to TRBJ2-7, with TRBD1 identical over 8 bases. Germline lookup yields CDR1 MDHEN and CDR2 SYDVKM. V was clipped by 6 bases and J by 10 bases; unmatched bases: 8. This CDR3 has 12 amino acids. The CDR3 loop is CASSWNQGAQYV. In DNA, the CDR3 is TGTGCCAGCAGCTGGAACCAGGGGGCTCAGTACGTC.

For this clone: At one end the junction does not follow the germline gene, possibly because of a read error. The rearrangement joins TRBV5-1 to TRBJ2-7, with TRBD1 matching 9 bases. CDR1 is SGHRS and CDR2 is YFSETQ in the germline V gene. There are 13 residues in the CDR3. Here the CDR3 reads CASILGTGPEQYF. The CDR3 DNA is TGCGCCAGCATCTTGGGGACAGGGCCCGAGCAGTACTTC.

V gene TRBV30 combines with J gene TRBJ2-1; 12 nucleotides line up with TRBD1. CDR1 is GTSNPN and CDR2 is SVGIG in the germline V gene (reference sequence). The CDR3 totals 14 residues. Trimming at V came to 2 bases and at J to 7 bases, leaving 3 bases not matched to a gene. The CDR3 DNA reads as TGTGCCTGGAGTAAGGGACAGGGGGCGAATGAGCAGTTCTTC. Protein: CAWSKGQGANEQFF.

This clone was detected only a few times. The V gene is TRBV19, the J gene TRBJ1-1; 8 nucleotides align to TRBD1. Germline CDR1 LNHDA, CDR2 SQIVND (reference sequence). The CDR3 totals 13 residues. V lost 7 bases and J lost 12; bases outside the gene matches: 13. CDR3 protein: CASNPNRGSGTFF. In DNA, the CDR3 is TGTGCCAGTAACCCAAACAGGGGGAGCGGAACTTTCTTT.

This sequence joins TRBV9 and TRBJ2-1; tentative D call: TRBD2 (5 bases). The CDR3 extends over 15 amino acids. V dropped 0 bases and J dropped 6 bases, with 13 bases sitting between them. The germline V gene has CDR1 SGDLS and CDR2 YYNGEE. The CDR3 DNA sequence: TGTGCCAGCAGCGTAGGTGGGAGCCTCCTCAATGAGCAGTTCTTC. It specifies CASSVGGSLLNEQFF.

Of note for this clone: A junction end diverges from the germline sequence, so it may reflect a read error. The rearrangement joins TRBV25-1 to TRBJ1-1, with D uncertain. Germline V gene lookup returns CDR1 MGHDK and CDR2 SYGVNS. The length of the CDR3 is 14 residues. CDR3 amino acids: CANSGSGMNTEAFF. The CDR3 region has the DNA TGTGCCAACAGTGGTTCGGGGATGAACACTGAAGCTTTCTTT.

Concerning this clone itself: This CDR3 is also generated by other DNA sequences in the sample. In nucleotides, the CDR3 is TGCGCCAGCAGCTTGGAGGGACGGTACACAGATACGCAGTATTTT. The encoded protein is CASSLEGRYTDTQYF. The J gene is TRBJ2-3, the V gene TRBV5-1; D could derive from TRBD1 or TRBD2 (5 bases each). This CDR3 comprises 15 residues. Trimming pared 0 bases from V and 2 bases from J, leaving 10 bases between. Germline CDR1 SGHRS, CDR2 YFSETQ.

For the CDR3, the DNA is TGTGCCAGCAGCTTGGCGCCGGGGTTCGGAGGTGGAGGCTACACCTTC. It codes for CASSLAPGFGGGGYTF. The rearrangement uses TRBV5-5 and TRBJ1-2; no clear D. V was trimmed by 0 bases and J by 8 bases, leaving 20 bases between them. The germline V gene encodes CDR1 SGHKS and CDR2 YYEKEE (reference sequence). The CDR3 runs 16 residues.

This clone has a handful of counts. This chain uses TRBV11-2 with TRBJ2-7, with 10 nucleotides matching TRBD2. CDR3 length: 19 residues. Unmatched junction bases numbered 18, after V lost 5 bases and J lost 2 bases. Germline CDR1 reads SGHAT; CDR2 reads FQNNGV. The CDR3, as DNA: TGTGCCAGCAGCGGCAGTTCGGAGCGGGAGGGTATTAGACCCTACGAGCAGTACTTC. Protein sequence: CASSGSSEREGIRPYEQYF. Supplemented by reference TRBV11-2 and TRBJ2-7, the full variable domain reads EAGVAQSPRYKIIEKRQSVAFWCNPISGHATLYWYQQILGQGPKLLIQFQNNGVVDDSQLPKDRFSAERLKGVDSTLKIQPAKLEDSAVYLCASSGSSEREGIRPYEQYFGPGTRLTVT.

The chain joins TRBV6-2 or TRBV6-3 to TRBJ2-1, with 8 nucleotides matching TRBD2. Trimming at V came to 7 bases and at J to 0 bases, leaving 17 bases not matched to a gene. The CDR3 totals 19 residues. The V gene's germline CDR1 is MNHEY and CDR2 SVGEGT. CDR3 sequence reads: CASTPLSGREAYSYNEQFF. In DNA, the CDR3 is TGTGCCAGCACCCCTCTCTCGGGGCGGGAGGCTTACTCCTACAATGAGCAGTTCTTC.

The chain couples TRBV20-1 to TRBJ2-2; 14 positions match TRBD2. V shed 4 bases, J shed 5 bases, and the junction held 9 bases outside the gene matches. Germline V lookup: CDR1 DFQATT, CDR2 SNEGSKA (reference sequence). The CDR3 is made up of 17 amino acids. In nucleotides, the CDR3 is TGCAGTGCTACCCCCGGGACTAGCGGGAGAGGGACCGGGGAGCTGTTTTTT. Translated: CSATPGTSGRGTGELFF.

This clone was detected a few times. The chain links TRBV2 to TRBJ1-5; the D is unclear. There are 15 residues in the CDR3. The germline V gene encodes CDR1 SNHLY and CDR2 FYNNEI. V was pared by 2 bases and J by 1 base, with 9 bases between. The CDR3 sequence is CASSERSQSNQPQHF. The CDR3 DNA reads TGTGCCAGCAGTGAAAGGTCGCAGAGCAATCAGCCCCAGCATTTT.

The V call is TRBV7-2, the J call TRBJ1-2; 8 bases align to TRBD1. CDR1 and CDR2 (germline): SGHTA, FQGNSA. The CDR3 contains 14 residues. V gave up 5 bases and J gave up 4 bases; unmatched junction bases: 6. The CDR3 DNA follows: TGTGCCAGCAGCGTAGGACAGGGCACCTATGGCTACACCTTC. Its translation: CASSVGQGTYGYTF.

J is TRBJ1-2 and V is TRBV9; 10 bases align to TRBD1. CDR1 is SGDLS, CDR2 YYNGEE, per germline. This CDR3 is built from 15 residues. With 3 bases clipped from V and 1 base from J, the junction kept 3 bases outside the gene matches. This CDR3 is CASSGTGGYNYGYTF. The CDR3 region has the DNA TGTGCCAGCAGCGGGACAGGGGGTTATAACTATGGCTACACCTTC.

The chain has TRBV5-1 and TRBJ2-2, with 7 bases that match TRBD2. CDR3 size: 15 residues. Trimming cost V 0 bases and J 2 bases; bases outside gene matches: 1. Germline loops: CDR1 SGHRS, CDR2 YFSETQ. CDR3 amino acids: CASSLVAGNTGELFF. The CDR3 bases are TGCGCCAGCAGCTTGGTAGCGGGCAACACCGGGGAGCTGTTTTTT.

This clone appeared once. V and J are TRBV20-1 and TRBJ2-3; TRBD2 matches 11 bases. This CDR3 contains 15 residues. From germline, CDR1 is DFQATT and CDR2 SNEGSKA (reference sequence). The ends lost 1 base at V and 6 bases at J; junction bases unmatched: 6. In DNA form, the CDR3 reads TGCAGTGCTAGAGGGCTAGCGGGAGGTCGGGATACGCAGTATTTT. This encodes CSARGLAGGRDTQYF.

CDR3 region: CASCSYGGQPQHF. The CDR3 DNA is TGTGCCAGCTGCTCCTACGGGGGTCAGCCCCAGCATTTT. The J gene is TRBJ1-5, the V gene TRBV2; the D gene is possibly TRBD1 (5 bases). This CDR3 is built from 13 residues. V lost 8 bases and J lost 6, with 14 bases in between. The V gene's germline CDR1 is SNHLY and CDR2 FYNNEI. Filled out from reference TRBV2 and TRBJ1-5, the complete variable domain reads EPEVTQTPSHQVTQMGQEVILRCVPISNHLYFYWYRQILGQKVEFLVSFYNNEISEKSEIFDDQFSVERPDGSNFTLKIRSTKLEDSAMYFCASCSYGGQPQHFGDGTRLSIL.

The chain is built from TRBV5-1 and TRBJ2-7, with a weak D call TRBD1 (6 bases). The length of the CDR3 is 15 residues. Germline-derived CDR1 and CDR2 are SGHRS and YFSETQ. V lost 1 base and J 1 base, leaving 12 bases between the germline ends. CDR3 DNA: TGCGCCAGCAGCTTGAAGGACAGTCCGTCCTACGAGCAGTACTTC. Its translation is CASSLKDSPSYEQYF.

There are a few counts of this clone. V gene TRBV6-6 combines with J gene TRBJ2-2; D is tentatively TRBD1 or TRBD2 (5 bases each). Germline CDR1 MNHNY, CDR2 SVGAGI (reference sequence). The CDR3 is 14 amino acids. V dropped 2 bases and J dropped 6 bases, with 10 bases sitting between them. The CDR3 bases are TGTGCCAGCAGTTACCCGGGACGGGCCGGGGAGCTGTTTTTT. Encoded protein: CASSYPGRAGELFF.

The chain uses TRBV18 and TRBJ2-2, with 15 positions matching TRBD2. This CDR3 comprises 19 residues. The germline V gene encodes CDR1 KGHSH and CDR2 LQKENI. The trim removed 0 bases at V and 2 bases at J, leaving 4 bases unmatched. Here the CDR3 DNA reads TGTGCCAGCTCACCACCCGGACTAGCGGGAGGGGTCAACACCGGGGAGCTGTTTTTT. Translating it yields CASSPPGLAGGVNTGELFF.

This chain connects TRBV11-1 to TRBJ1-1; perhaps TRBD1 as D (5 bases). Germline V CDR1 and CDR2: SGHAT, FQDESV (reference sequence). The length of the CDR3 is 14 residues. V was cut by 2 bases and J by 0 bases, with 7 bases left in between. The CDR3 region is CASSLQGVNTEAFF. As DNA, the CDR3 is TGTGCCAGCAGCTTACAGGGCGTGAACACTGAAGCTTTCTTT.

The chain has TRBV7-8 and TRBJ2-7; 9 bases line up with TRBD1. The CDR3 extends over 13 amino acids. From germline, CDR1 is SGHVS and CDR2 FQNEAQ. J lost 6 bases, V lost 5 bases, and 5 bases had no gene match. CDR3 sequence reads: CASSEQGAGEQYF. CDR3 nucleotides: TGTGCCAGCAGCGAACAGGGGGCGGGCGAGCAGTACTTC. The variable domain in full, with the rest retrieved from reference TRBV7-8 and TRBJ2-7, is GAGVSQSPRYKVAKRGQDVALRCDPISGHVSLFWYQQALGQGPEFLTYFQNEAQLDKSGLPSDRFFAERPEGSVSTLKIQRTQQEDSAVYLCASSEQGAGEQYFGPGTRLTVT.

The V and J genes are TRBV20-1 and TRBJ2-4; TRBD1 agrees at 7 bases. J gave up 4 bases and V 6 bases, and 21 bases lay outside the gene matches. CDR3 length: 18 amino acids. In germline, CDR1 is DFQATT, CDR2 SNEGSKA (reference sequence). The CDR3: CSASRGPGQFPIKNIQYF. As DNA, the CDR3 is TGCAGTGCGAGTCGTGGACCGGGACAGTTTCCAATAAAAAACATTCAGTACTTC.